This TCR beta chain was recorded in a study of blood T cell repertoires in COVID-19 (dated by TCRdb to 2020 to 2021). For the study in its entirety: The collaborator samples originated in the United States, Italy and Spain and spanned the acute and convalescent phases of COVID-19. The dataset comprised deeply sampled blood TCRbeta repertoires from subjects exposed to, actively infected with, or recovered from COVID-19. Samples were obtained from the ongoing ImmuneRACE study (first 160 participants) and from 1,000 to 1,500 subjects provided by 6 global collaborators. The material from the prospective study consisted of cDNA or gDNA derived from T cells, B-cell-depleted T cells, or PBMCs. The repertoires were released in a freely available public database meant as a resource for research on the immune response to SARS-CoV-2. HLA class I and class II types, where available, came from metadata supplied by the sample provider rather than from assay-based typing. Sample metadata almost always included a de-identified subject ID, COVID-19 status, age in years and sex.

A remark on this clone: Its antigen is not yet known. Base qualities were left out, and no much larger clone turns up one base away.

Findings and caveats that apply to the study as a whole: How much clinical and demographic metadata was included differed by source and by participant, and the metadata was provided uncurated.

Participants in the prospective study were aged roughly 18 to 95 years, lived in 20 to 25 United States geographic areas, and enrolled through a virtual design. Cohort assignment in the prospective study relied on participant-reported clinical history from a screening survey and a study questionnaire. Mobile phlebotomists in the prospective study collected whole blood, serum and a nasopharyngeal or oropharyngeal swab from every participant. Additional blood draws and questionnaires over an approximately 2-month period could optionally be provided by prospective study participants. Before DNA extraction, prospective study blood samples were shipped either frozen or at room temperature. The immunoSEQ Assay, a bias-controlled multiplex PCR, was used to amplify TCRbeta CDR3 regions from genomic DNA. The original pipeline was this. Nucleated cell counts per sample were estimated from amplification of reference gene primers within the assay. Sequence reads were collapsed and filtered to measure the absolute abundance of every unique TCRbeta CDR3 rearrangement. Productive Simpson clonality was computed per sample as the square root of Simpson's diversity index over productive rearrangements. As stored in TCRdb, this immuneACCESS dataset retains in-frame rearrangements with V and J assigned. A fraction of the clones does not appear; measured against another copy, unresolved V genes explain less than half of the discrepancy, and the remainder lacks a known reason. The D gene and trimming were derived from the DNA, and the V and J assignments and clone size from that table. In all, the sample holds approximately 82,000 clones, and 75% to 90% of those were seen once. The ten biggest clones cover 0.95% to 1.5% of the sample.

The CDR3 numbers 14 residues from cysteine through phenylalanine. Just the 42-base CDR3 DNA is kept, in frame starting at base 1. Looking up the germline V gene yields CDR1 LGHNA and CDR2 YNFKEQ. V and J lose 1 base and 2 bases, and a span of 6 bases separates them. This clonotype originated in a woman aged 45-60 years with acute COVID-19. The sequence is built from TRBV4-2 and TRBJ2-1; possibly the D gene is TRBD1, per 6 matching bases. Sequencing was performed on PBMCs or T cells enriched from blood (not recorded which). The CDR3: CASSQGQAYNEQFF. The sequence in DNA is TGTGCCAGCAGCCAAGGACAGGCCTACAATGAGCAGTTCTTC.